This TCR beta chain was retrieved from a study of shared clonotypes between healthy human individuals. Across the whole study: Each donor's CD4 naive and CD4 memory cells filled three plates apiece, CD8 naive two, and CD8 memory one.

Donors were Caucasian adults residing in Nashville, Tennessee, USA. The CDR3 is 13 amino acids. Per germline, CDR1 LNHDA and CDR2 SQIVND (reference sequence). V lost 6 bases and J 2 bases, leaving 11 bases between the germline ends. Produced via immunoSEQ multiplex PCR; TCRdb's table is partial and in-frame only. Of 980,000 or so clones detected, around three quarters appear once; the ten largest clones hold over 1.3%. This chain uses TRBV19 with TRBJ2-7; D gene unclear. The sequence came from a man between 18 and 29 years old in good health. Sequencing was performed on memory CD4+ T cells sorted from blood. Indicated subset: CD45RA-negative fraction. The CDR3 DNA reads TGTGCCAGTAGCGATAACGGAGCCTACGAGCAGTACTTC. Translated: CASSDNGAYEQYF.